This TCR beta chain was found in a study of CD8 T cells in Susac syndrome. High-throughput TCR beta sequencing covered peripheral CD8+ and CD4+ T cells. As concerns this clonotype: Its antigen is not identified.

RNA, at about 0.45 to 1 ug, was reverse transcribed with random hexamers. TCRdb redid the calling of the immunoSEQ multiplex PCR reads with MiXCR, one entry per CDR3 protein. The sample includes fewer than 80,000 distinct CDR3 sequences, approximately 94% seen only once; the top ten take 0.52%. Study-wide points: Clonal expansion involving Susac CD8+ cells peaked in TEMRA cells and active patients.

The CDR3 is made up of 13 amino acids. V lost 10 bases to trimming and J lost 2 bases, with 13 bases between them. The receptor's source is a human donor with Susac syndrome. The sample was CD8+ T cells from PBMCs. The V gene is TRBV12-3 or TRBV12-4, the J gene TRBJ2-3; D might be TRBD1 or TRBD2, each matching 5 bases. The CDR3 nucleotides are TGTGCCACTCTGCCGGGGCTCACAGATACGCAGTATTTT. Its protein product is CATLPGLTDTQYF.